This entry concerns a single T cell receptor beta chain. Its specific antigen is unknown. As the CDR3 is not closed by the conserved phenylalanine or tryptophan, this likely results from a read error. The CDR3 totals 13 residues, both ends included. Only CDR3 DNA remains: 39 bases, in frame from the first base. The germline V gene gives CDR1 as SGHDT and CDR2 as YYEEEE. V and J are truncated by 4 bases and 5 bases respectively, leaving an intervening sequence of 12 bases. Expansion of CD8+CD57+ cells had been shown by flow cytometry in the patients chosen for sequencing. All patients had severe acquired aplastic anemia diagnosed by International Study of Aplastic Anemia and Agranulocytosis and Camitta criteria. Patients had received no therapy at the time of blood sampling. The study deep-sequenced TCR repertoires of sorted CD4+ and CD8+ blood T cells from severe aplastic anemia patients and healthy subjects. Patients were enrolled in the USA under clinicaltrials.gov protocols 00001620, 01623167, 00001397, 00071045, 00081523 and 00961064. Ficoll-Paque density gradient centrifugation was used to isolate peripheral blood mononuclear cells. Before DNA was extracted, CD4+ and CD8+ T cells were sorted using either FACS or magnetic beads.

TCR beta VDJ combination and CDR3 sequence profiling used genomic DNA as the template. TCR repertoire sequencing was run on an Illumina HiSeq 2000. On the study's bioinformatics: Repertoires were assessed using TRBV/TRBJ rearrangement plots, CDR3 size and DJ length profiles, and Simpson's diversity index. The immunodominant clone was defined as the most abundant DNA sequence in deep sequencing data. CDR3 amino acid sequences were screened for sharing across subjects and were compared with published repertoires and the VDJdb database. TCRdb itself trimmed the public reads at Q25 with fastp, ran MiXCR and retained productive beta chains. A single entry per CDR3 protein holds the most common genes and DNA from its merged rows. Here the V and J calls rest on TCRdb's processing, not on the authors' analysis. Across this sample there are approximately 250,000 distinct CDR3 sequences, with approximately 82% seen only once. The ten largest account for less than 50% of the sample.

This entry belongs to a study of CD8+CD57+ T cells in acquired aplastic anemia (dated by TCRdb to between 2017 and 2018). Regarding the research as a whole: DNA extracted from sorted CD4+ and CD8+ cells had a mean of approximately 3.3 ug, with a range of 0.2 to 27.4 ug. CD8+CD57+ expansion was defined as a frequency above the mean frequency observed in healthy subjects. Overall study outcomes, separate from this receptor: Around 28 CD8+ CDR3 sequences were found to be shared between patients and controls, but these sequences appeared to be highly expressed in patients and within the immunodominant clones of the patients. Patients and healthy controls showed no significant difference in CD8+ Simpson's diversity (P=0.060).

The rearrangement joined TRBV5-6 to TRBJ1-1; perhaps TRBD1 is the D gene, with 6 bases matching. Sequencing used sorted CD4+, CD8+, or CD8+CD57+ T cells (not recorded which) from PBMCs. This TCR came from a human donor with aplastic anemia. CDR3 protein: CASSPVDRTEAFS. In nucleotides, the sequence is TGTGCCAGCAGCCCCGTTGACAGGACTGAAGCTTTCTCT.